This T cell receptor beta chain came from a study of identical twins. TCRdb passed the 5' RACE reads through MiXCR, listing each CDR3 protein once. The sample lists more than 1.5 million distinct CDR3 sequences; less than 40% were seen once. This clonotype was counted a few times. The CDR3 spans 16 residues. Germline V gene sequence: CDR1 MNHEY, CDR2 SMNVEV (reference sequence). The trim removed 5 bases at V and 1 base at J, leaving 4 bases unmatched. The receptor was isolated from a newborn girl in good health. The sample taken for sequencing was cord blood. This chain links TRBV27 with TRBJ2-3; 12 bases line up with TRBD1. The CDR3 coding sequence is TGTGCCAGCAGTGACGGGACAGGGGGCGGCACAGATACGCAGTATTTT. Translated: CASSDGTGGGTDTQYF.